This T cell receptor (beta chain) was documented in a study of cytomegalovirus exposure and HLA in healthy donors. Findings and limits, study-wide: As immune exposure information, only CMV serostatus was available.

Comments on this clone: Its antigen is undetermined.

60 Vbeta and 13 Jbeta primers were used in PCR. TCRdb's copy holds only in-frame clones and misses some; the assay was immunoSEQ multiplex PCR. The data show 170,000 or so clones, 86% seen once. Sample: PBMCs. The origin of this receptor is a woman under 30 in good health and CMV-seronegative.

CDR3 amino acids: CASSEGPGYGYTF. The CDR3 coding sequence is TGTGCCAGCAGTGAAGGTCCGGGCTATGGCTACACCTTC. This chain uses TRBV6-1 with TRBJ1-2; no clear D. V lost 1 base, J lost 4 bases, and 7 bases lay in between. CDR1 is MNHNS, CDR2 SASEGT, per germline. This CDR3 spans 13 amino acids.